This T cell receptor (beta chain) was recovered during a study of T cell responses to AZD1222 COVID-19 vaccine. Whole-study findings and limits: After the peak T cell response, and only then, were repertoires sampled. The donor group comprised mostly white British people and more females; the analysis possibly underestimated clonal diversity.

This clone appeared a single time. The antigen remains unidentified. V was clipped by 4 bases and J by 8 bases, with 21 bases between them. The CDR3 extends over 16 amino acids. Germline assignment: CDR1 SGDLS and CDR2 YYNGEE. The table came from immunoSEQ multiplex PCR; TCRdb's copy has only in-frame clones and leaves some out. The sample has 200,000 or so clones, approximately 93% seen once. The TCR was taken from an adult who received the AZD1222 COVID-19 vaccine. The genes are TRBV9 and TRBJ2-2, with D unclear. The specimen comprised peripheral blood, sampled 28 days after the second AZD1222 dose. CDR3 in amino acids: CASSPVLWIRGGELFF. CDR3 bases: TGTGCCAGCAGCCCAGTGTTATGGATTCGCGGAGGGGAGCTGTTTTTT. The full variable domain, rest sourced from reference TRBV9 and TRBJ2-2, is DSGVTQTPKHLITATGQRVTLRCSPRSGDLSVYWYQQSLDQGLQFLIQYYNGEERAKGNILERFSAQQFPDLHSELNLSSLELGDSALYFCASSPVLWIRGGELFFGEGSRLTVL.